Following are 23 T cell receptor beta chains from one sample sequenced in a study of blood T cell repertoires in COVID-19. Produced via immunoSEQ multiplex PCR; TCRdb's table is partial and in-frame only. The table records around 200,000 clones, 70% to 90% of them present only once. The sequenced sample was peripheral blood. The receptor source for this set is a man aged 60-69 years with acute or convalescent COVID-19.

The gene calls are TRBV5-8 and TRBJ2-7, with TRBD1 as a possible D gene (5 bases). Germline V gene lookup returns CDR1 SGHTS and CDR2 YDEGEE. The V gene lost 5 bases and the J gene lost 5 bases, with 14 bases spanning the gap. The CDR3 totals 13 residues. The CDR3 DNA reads TGTGCCAGCAGTCCGCGATTCAGGGACGAGCAGTACTTC. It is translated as CASSPRFRDEQYF. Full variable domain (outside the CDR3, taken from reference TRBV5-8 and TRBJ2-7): EAGVTQSPTHLIKTRGQQATLRCSPISGHTSVYWYQQALGLGLQFLLWYDEGEERNRGNFPPRFSGRQFPNYSSELNVNALELEDSALYLCASSPRFRDEQYFGPGTRLTVT.

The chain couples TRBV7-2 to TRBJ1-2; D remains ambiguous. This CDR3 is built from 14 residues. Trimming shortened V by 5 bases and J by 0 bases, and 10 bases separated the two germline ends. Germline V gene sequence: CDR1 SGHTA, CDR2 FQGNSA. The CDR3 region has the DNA TGTGCCAGCAGCCCGCAACCAGCTAACTATGGCTACACCTTC. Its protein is CASSPQPANYGYTF.

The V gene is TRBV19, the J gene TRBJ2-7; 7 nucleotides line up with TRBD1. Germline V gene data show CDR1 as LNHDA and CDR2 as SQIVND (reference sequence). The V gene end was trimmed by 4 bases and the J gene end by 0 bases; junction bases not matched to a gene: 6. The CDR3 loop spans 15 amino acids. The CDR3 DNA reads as TGTGCCAGTAGTAGTTCGACAGGGAGCTCCTACGAGCAGTACTTC. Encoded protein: CASSSSTGSSYEQYF.

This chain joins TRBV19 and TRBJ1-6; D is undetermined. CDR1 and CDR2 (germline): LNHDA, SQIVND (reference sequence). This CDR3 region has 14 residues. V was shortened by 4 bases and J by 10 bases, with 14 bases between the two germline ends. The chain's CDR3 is CASSTYDKKSPLHF. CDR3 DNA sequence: TGTGCCAGTAGTACCTACGACAAGAAGTCACCCCTCCACTTT.

CDR3 DNA: TGTGCCAGCAGTTCCGGTACAGCGGGCGACTATGGCTACACCTTC. Translated, it gives CASSSGTAGDYGYTF. V usage is TRBV28 and J usage is TRBJ1-2; D is unclear. CDR1 and CDR2 (germline): MDHEN, SYDVKM. The CDR3 is made up of 15 amino acids. Trimming cost V 4 bases and J 3 bases, with 15 bases left between them.

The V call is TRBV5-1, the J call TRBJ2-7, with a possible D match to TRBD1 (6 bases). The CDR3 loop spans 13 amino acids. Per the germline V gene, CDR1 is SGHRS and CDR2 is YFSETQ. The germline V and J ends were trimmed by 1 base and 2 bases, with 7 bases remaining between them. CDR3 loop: CASSLPGAYEQYF. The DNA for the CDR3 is TGCGCCAGCAGCTTGCCAGGGGCCTACGAGCAGTACTTC.

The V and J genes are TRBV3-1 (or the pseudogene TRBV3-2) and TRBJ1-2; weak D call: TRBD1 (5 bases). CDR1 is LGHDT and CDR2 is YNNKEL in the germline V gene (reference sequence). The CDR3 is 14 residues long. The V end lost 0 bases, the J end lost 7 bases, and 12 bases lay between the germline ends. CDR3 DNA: TGTGCCAGCAGCCAAGATCGGGGGGTTGGTGGCTACACCTTC. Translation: CASSQDRGVGGYTF.

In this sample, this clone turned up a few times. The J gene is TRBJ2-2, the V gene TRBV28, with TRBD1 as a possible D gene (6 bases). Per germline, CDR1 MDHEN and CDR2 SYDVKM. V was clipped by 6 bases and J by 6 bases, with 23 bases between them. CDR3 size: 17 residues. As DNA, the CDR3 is TGTGCCAGCAGCCCCGGTGGGGGCGGTCGAGGCGCCGGGGAGCTGTTTTTT. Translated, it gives CASSPGGGGRGAGELFF.

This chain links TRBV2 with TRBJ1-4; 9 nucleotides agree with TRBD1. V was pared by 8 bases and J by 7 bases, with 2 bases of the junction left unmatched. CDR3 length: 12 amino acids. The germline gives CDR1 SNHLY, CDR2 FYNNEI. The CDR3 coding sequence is TGTGCCAGCGGGACAGGGAGTGAAAAACTGTTTTTT. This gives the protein CASGTGSEKLFF.

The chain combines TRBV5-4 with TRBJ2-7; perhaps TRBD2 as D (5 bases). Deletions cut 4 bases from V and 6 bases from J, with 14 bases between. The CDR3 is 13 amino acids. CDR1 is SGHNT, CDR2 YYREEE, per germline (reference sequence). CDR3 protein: CASSRPGAAEQYF. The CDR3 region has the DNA TGTGCCAGCAGCCGCCCCGGAGCGGCCGAGCAGTACTTC. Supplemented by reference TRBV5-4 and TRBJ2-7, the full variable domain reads ETGVTQSPTHLIKTRGQQVTLRCSSQSGHNTVSWYQQALGQGPQFIFQYYREEENGRGNFPPRFSGLQFPNYSSELNVNALELDDSALYLCASSRPGAAEQYFGPGTRLTVT.

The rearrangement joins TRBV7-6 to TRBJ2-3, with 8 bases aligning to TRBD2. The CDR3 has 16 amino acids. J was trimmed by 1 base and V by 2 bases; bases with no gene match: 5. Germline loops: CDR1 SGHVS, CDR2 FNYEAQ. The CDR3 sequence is CASSLISGTGTDTQYF. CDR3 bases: TGTGCCAGCAGCTTAATTAGCGGGACGGGCACAGATACGCAGTATTTT. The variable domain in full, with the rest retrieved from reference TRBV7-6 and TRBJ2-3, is GAGVSQSPRYKVTKRGQDVALRCDPISGHVSLYWYRQALGQGPEFLTYFNYEAQQDKSGLPNDRFSAERPEGSISTLTIQRTEQRDSAMYRCASSLISGTGTDTQYFGPGTRLTVL.

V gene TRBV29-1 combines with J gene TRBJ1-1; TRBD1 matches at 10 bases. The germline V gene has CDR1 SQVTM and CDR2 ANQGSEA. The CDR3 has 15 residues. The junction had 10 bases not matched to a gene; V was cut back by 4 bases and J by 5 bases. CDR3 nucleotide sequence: TGCAGCGTTGCCATTGGACAGGGGGGATTAACTGAAGCTTTCTTT. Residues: CSVAIGQGGLTEAFF.

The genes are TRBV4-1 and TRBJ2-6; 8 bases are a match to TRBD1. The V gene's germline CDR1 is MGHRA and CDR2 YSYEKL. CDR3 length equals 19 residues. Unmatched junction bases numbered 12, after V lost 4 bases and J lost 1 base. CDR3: CASSPHWQGAVSGANVLTF. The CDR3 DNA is TGCGCCAGCAGCCCCCATTGGCAGGGGGCGGTTTCTGGGGCCAACGTCCTGACTTTC.

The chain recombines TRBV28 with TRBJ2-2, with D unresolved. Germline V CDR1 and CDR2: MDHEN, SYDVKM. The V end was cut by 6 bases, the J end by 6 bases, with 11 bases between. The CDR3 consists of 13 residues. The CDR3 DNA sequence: TGTGCCAGCAGCCCCTCCGCGTCCGGGGAGCTGTTTTTT. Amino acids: CASSPSASGELFF.

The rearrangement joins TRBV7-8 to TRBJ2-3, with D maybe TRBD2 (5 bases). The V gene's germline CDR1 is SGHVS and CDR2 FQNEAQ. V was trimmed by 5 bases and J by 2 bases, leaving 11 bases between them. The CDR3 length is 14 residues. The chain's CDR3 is CASSLPGSTDTQYF. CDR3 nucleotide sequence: TGTGCCAGCAGCCTACCGGGGTCCACAGATACGCAGTATTTT.

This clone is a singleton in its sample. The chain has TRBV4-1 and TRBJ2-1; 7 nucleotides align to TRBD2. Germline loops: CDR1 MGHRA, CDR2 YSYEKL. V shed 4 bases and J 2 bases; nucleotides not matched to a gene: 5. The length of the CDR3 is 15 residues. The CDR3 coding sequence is TGCGCCAGCAGCCGAGGGACTATCCCCTACAATGAGCAGTTCTTC. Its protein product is CASSRGTIPYNEQFF.

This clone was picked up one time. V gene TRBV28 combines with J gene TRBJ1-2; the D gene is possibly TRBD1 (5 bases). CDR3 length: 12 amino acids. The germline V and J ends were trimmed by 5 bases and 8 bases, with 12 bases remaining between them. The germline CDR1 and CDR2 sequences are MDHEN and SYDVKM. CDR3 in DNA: TGTGCCAGCAGTCCCAGGGTCCCGGGCTACACCTTC. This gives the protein CASSPRVPGYTF.

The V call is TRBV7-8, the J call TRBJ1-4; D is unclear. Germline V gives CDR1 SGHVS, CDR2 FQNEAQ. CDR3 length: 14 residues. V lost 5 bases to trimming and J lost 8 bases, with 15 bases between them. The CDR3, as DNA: TGTGCCAGCAGCCCTAGCGGTCTGGGCGAAAAACTGTTTTTT. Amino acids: CASSPSGLGEKLFF.

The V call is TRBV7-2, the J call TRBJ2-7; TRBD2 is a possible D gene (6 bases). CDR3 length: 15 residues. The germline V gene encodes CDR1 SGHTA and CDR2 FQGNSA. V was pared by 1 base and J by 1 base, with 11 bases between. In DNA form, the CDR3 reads TGTGCCAGCAGCTTAGATACCGGGGGATCCTACGAGCAGTACTTC. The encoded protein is CASSLDTGGSYEQYF.

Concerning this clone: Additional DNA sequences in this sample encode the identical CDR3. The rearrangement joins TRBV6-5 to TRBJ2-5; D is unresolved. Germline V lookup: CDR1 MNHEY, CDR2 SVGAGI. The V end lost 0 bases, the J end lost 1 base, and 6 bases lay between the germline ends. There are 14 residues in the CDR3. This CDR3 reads CASSYSPLQETQYF. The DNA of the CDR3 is TGTGCCAGCAGTTACTCTCCCCTCCAAGAGACCCAGTACTTC.

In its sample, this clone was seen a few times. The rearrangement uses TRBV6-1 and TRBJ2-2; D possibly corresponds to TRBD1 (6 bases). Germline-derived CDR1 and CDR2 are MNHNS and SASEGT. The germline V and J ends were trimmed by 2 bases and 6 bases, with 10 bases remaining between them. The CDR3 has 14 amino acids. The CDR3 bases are TGTGCCAGCAGTGAAACACGGACAGCCGGGGAGCTGTTTTTT. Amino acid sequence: CASSETRTAGELFF.

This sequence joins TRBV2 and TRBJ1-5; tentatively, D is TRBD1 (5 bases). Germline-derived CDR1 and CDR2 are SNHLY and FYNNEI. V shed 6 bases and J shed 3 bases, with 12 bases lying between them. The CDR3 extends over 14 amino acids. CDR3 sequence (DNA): TGTGCCAGCAGGGAAACAGGTTTCAATCAGCCCCAGCATTTT. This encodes CASRETGFNQPQHF.

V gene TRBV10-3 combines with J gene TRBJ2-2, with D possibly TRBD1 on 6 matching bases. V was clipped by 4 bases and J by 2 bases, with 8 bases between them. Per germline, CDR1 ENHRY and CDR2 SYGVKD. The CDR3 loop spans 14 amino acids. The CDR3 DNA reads TGTGCCATCAGTGCAGGGGCCAACACCGGGGAGCTGTTTTTT. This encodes CAISAGANTGELFF.